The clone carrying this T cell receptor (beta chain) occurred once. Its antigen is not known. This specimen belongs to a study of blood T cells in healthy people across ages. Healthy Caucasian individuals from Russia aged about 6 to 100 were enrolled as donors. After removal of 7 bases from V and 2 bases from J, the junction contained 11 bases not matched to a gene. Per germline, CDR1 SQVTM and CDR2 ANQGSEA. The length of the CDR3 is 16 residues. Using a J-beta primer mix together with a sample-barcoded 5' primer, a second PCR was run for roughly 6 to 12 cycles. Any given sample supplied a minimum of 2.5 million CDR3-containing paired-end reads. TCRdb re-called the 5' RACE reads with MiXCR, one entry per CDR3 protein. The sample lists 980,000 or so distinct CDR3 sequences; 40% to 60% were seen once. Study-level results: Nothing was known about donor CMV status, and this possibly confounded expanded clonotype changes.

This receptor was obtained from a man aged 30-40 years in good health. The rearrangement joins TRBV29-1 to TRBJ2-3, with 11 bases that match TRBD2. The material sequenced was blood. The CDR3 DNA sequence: TGCAGCGCTCTGGGAGGGACTAGCGGTTACACAGATACGCAGTATTTT. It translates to CSALGGTSGYTDTQYF.